This T cell receptor beta chain was profiled in a study of blood T cell repertoires in COVID-19. V was shortened by 0 bases and J by 2 bases, with 11 bases between the two germline ends. Looked up from germline, CDR1 is LNHNV and CDR2 is YYDKDF (reference sequence). The CDR3 totals 15 residues. Profiling relied on immunoSEQ multiplex PCR, and the TCRdb table lists in-frame clones only, not all of them. The table lists fewer than 350,000 clones, about nine tenths of them singletons, with about 5.2% in the top ten. The source is a man aged 55-75 years who had recovered from COVID-19. This rearrangement joins TRBV15 to TRBJ2-7; no firm D call. The source material was PBMCs or T cells enriched from blood (not recorded which). The CDR3 region is CATSRDPGTTYEQYF. DNA of the CDR3: TGTGCCACCAGCAGAGATCCCGGCACTACCTACGAGCAGTACTTC.